This T cell receptor (beta chain) appears in the sequencing data of a study of blood T cell repertoires in COVID-19. The overall study: COVID-19 samples, acute and convalescent, were from the United States, Italy and Spain. T cells, B-cell-depleted T cells, or PBMCs provided the cDNA or gDNA that served as material.

The CDR3 contains 11 residues. The V and J ends lost 6 bases and 4 bases respectively, with 4 bases between them. Per the germline V gene, CDR1 is SNHLY and CDR2 is FYNNEI. Enrolment of Seattle patients took place during active infection, and they were followed longitudinally. In the source study's methods: Nucleated cell counts were estimated from reference gene primer amplification. Some clones are missing from TCRdb's copy, which holds only in-frame ones; the method was immunoSEQ multiplex PCR. V and J calls and clone size are given by that table; D and trimming were obtained from the DNA. The sample comprises some 65,000 clones, around 86% of which are singletons, and 16% rests with the top ten.

The sequencing input was peripheral blood. The clonotype originates from a man aged 35 to 55 with COVID-19, enrolled during active disease. This chain uses TRBV2 with TRBJ2-1; D call uncertain. The CDR3 nucleotides read TGTGCCAGCAGGGAGTACAATGAGCAGTTCTTC. Protein product: CASREYNEQFF.